The 7 T cell receptor beta chains reported below all come from one sample, sequenced in a study of T-cell memory formation after mild COVID-19. TCRdb reprocessed the 5' RACE reads via MiXCR and lists one record per CDR3 protein. The sample contains roughly 400,000 distinct CDR3 sequences, more than 20% of which appear only once. Material: PBMCs or a T cell subset sorted from them (not recorded which). The receptor source for this set is an adult woman who had mild COVID-19 (a few samples of this study predate the infection). Cell type and time point are not known.

The gene calls are TRBV4-3 and TRBJ1-6; TRBD1 might be the D (5 bases). The germline V and J ends were trimmed by 4 bases and 5 bases, with 9 bases remaining between them. Germline V gene sequence: CDR1 LGHNA, CDR2 YSLEER. The CDR3 has 14 amino acids. The CDR3: CASSLDSNNSPLHF. CDR3 DNA sequence: TGCGCCAGCAGCCTCGACAGCAATAATTCACCCCTCCACTTT.

In its sample, this clonotype was seen a few times. The genes are TRBV5-4 and TRBJ2-5; D gene unclear. V was cut by 2 bases and J by 2 bases, with 7 bases left in between. The length of the CDR3 is 13 residues. CDR1 and CDR2 from the germline V gene are SGHNT and YYREEE (reference sequence). The CDR3 nucleotides read TGTGCCAGCAGCTTTGACATTCAAGAGACCCAGTACTTC. Translation: CASSFDIQETQYF. The full variable domain, in which reference TRBV5-4 and TRBJ2-5 provide the parts outside the CDR3, is ETGVTQSPTHLIKTRGQQVTLRCSSQSGHNTVSWYQQALGQGPQFIFQYYREEENGRGNFPPRFSGLQFPNYSSELNVNALELDDSALYLCASSFDIQETQYFGPGTRLLVL.

This clonotype turned up a few times. The chain is built from TRBV9 and TRBJ2-2; D uncertain. Germline assignment: CDR1 SGDLS and CDR2 YYNGEE. CDR3 length: 14 amino acids. Trimming shortened V by 7 bases and J by 0 bases, and 10 bases separated the two germline ends. The CDR3: CASREQPNTGELFF. CDR3 nucleotides: TGTGCCAGCCGAGAACAGCCGAACACCGGGGAGCTGTTTTTT.

The V call is TRBV2, the J call TRBJ2-1; the match to TRBD2 covers 9 bases. Looked up from germline, CDR1 is SNHLY and CDR2 is FYNNEI. Losses at the gene ends were 1 base for V and 5 bases for J; bases not matched to a gene: 3. This CDR3 comprises 15 residues. Here the CDR3 reads CASSEESGGHNEQFF. The DNA of the CDR3 is TGTGCCAGCAGTGAAGAGAGCGGGGGGCACAATGAGCAGTTCTTC.

This clonotype has only a few counts. The V call is TRBV7-2, the J call TRBJ2-5, with D perhaps assigned TRBD1 or TRBD2 (6 bases each). CDR3 size: 14 residues. The germline CDR1 and CDR2 sequences are SGHTA and FQGNSA. V lost 5 bases and J lost 5, with 15 bases in between. The CDR3 coding sequence is TGTGCCAGCAGCGGTATGGGGGGCGCGGAGACCCAGTACTTC. Protein sequence: CASSGMGGAETQYF.

This clonotype was recorded a few times. The genes are TRBV9 and TRBJ2-1, with a possible D match to TRBD2 (6 bases). There are 15 residues in the CDR3. Germline CDR1 reads SGDLS; CDR2 reads YYNGEE. V was clipped by 0 bases and J by 7 bases, with 14 bases between them. CDR3 residues: CASSVVSGAVNEQFF. The CDR3 nucleotides are TGTGCCAGCAGCGTAGTGTCGGGAGCCGTGAATGAGCAGTTCTTC. The complete variable domain, with remaining parts taken from reference TRBV9 and TRBJ2-1, reads DSGVTQTPKHLITATGQRVTLRCSPRSGDLSVYWYQQSLDQGLQFLIQYYNGEERAKGNILERFSAQQFPDLHSELNLSSLELGDSALYFCASSVVSGAVNEQFFGPGTRLTVL.

This clonotype was detected a few times. The genes are TRBV18 and TRBJ1-2; the match to TRBD1 covers 8 bases. Germline CDR1 is KGHSH and CDR2 is LQKENI. Trimming took 2 bases from V and 6 from J; bases not matched to a gene: 2. CDR3 length equals 13 residues. CDR3 sequence reads: CASSPTTGDGYTF. The CDR3 nucleotides are TGTGCCAGCTCACCAACGACAGGGGATGGCTACACCTTC.